Sequencing of this T cell receptor (beta chain) was carried out in a study of cytomegalovirus exposure and HLA in healthy donors. The CDR3 covers 15 residues. Looked up from germline, CDR1 is LGHNA and CDR2 is YNFKEQ. Trimming removed 0 bases from V and 4 bases from J; junction bases left unmatched: 4. PCR involved 60 Vbeta and 13 Jbeta primers. The table came from immunoSEQ multiplex PCR; TCRdb's copy has only in-frame clones and leaves some out. In the table there are 100,000 or so clones, over 70% of which are singletons. J is TRBJ2-3 and V is TRBV4-2, with TRBD1 matching over 7 bases. Sequencing input: PBMCs. The clonotype comes from a man between 40 and 49 years old in good health and CMV-seronegative. In DNA form, the CDR3 reads TGTGCCAGCAGCCAAGACAGGGGGAGTGCAGATACGCAGTATTTT. Translation: CASSQDRGSADTQYF.